The 30 T cell receptor beta chains below were found in one sample sequenced in a study of beta chain features in type 1 diabetes. Findings and caveats of the study: TCRB CDR3 length was moderately but significantly reduced in all four CD4+ subsets of Type 1 diabetes patients.

Antigen specificity for these receptors is unknown. All of the isolated RNA was reverse transcribed, so expressed TCRB transcripts were sequenced. Clones were sequenced by immunoSEQ multiplex PCR, and TCRdb holds only the in-frame ones, with some missing. The sample lists around 260,000 clones; 20% to 25% were seen once. Specimen: naive CD4+ T cells from blood. Every receptor here comes from a young woman with type 1 diabetes.

The sample holds a few counts of this clone. The gene calls are TRBV28 and TRBJ1-1; the D is unclear. V lost 5 bases to trimming and J lost 6 bases, with 10 bases between them. The CDR3 covers 12 residues. Germline CDR1 MDHEN, CDR2 SYDVKM. The CDR3 loop reads CASSARDAEAFF. For the CDR3, the DNA is TGTGCCAGCAGTGCTAGAGACGCTGAAGCTTTCTTT.

V gene TRBV25-1 combines with J gene TRBJ1-2; D is ambiguous. CDR1 is MGHDK, CDR2 SYGVNS, per germline. Trimming removed 3 bases from V and 1 base from J, with 18 bases in between. The CDR3 runs to 17 residues. CDR3 in DNA: TGTGCCAGCAGTGACTCGAGCTTCCCATACTTTAACTATGGCTACACCTTC. Protein: CASSDSSFPYFNYGYTF.

The rearrangement joins TRBV29-1 to TRBJ2-3; D may be TRBD2 (5 bases). Trimming cost V 7 bases and J 5 bases, with 13 bases left between them. The CDR3 consists of 12 residues. Germline lookup yields CDR1 SQVTM and CDR2 ANQGSEA. Written as DNA, the CDR3 is TGCAGCGCAGACGAGGGCGGAGATACGCAGTATTTT. It yields the protein CSADEGGDTQYF.

The chain is built from TRBV5-1 and TRBJ1-2; D is perhaps TRBD1 (5 bases). Germline CDR1 reads SGHRS; CDR2 reads YFSETQ. V was shortened by 3 bases and J by 4 bases, with 7 bases between the two germline ends. CDR3 length: 12 residues. The CDR3: CASSWGLYGYTF. CDR3 nucleotide sequence: TGCGCCAGCAGCTGGGGACTCTATGGCTACACCTTC.

The chain joins TRBV19 to TRBJ2-1; TRBD2 matches 8 bases. The trim removed 9 bases at V and 7 bases at J, leaving 14 bases unmatched. CDR1 is LNHDA and CDR2 is SQIVND in the germline V gene (reference sequence). The CDR3 contains 15 residues. The CDR3: CASRAYGGLDNEQFF. DNA of the CDR3: TGTGCCAGCCGGGCTTATGGGGGACTAGATAATGAGCAGTTCTTC.

V is TRBV5-1 and J is TRBJ2-5; 9 nucleotides agree with TRBD2. The germline gives CDR1 SGHRS, CDR2 YFSETQ. Trimming took 7 bases from V and 0 from J; bases not matched to a gene: 7. The CDR3 runs 15 residues. In DNA, the CDR3 is TGCGCCAGCGCGAATCTAGCGGGGTACCAAGAGACCCAGTACTTC. Translated: CASANLAGYQETQYF.

This clone has a handful of counts. The chain has TRBV18 and TRBJ2-7; 8 positions match TRBD1. The CDR3 consists of 14 residues. V lost 2 bases and J lost 5; bases outside the gene matches: 5. Germline CDR1 KGHSH, CDR2 LQKENI. CDR3 nucleotides: TGTGCCAGCTCACCAGGACAGGGATTGGACGAGCAGTACTTC. Translated: CASSPGQGLDEQYF.

The rearrangement uses TRBV2 and TRBJ2-1; D gene uncertain. V lost 8 bases and J lost 6, with 11 bases in between. The CDR3 is made up of 12 amino acids. Germline V gene data show CDR1 as SNHLY and CDR2 as FYNNEI. CDR3 sequence (DNA): TGTGCCAGCGTGCTAGGCGGCAATGAGCAGTTCTTC. As protein: CASVLGGNEQFF.

The V call is TRBV10-3, the J call TRBJ2-5; the match to TRBD2 covers 12 bases. V lost 10 bases, J lost 0 bases, and 9 bases stayed unmatched. Germline CDR1 and CDR2: ENHRY and SYGVKD. The CDR3 extends over 16 amino acids. CDR3 in amino acids: CATSGTSGPYQETQYF. Here the CDR3 DNA reads TGTGCCACCTCCGGGACTAGCGGGCCGTACCAAGAGACCCAGTACTTC.

This clone has a handful of counts. The CDR3 DNA sequence: TGTGCCAGCAGCACTCAGGGAAGACGGGCCCAGCATTTT. This sequence encodes CASSTQGRRAQHF. This chain connects TRBV7-9 to TRBJ1-5, with D possibly being TRBD1 (5 bases). The germline gives CDR1 SEHNR, CDR2 FQNEAQ (reference sequence). This CDR3 contains 13 residues. With 5 bases removed from V and 11 bases from J, the gap between germline ends came to 16 bases. The full variable domain, with the rest looked up from reference TRBV7-9 and TRBJ1-5, is DTGVSQNPRHKITKRGQNVTFRCDPISEHNRLYWYRQTLGQGPEFLTYFQNEAQLEKSRLLSDRFSAERPKGSFSTLEIQRTEQGDSAMYLCASSTQGRRAQHFGDGTRLSIL.

This clone has just a few counts. This chain connects TRBV25-1 to TRBJ2-1; 13 bases are a match to TRBD2. CDR1 and CDR2 from the germline V gene are MGHDK and SYGVNS. V was clipped by 8 bases and J by 6 bases; unmatched bases: 1. This CDR3 spans 13 amino acids. The CDR3 here is CASGLAGANEQFF. The CDR3 nucleotides are TGTGCCAGCGGACTAGCGGGGGCCAATGAGCAGTTCTTC.

This clone turned up a few times. J is TRBJ1-2 and V is TRBV5-1; TRBD1 might be the D (5 bases). Germline values: CDR1 SGHRS, CDR2 YFSETQ. The CDR3 consists of 15 residues. The V end lost 4 bases, the J end lost 8 bases, and 21 bases lay between the germline ends. CDR3 in DNA: TGCGCCAGCAGCGCACGCCCCGGGACTTCGGGAGGCTACACCTTC. Its protein is CASSARPGTSGGYTF.

This chain links TRBV2 with TRBJ2-1; 9 nucleotides line up with TRBD1. After removal of 2 bases from V and 5 bases from J, the junction contained 4 bases not matched to a gene. Per germline, CDR1 SNHLY and CDR2 FYNNEI. The CDR3 loop spans 15 amino acids. The CDR3 DNA reads as TGTGCCAGCAGTGAACTAGGACAGGGGAACAATGAGCAGTTCTTC. Protein product: CASSELGQGNNEQFF.

This clone was seen a few times. The chain has TRBV10-3 and TRBJ2-5; 7 bases line up with TRBD2. This CDR3 region has 14 residues. Trimming at V came to 4 bases and at J to 5 bases, leaving 7 bases not matched to a gene. Germline CDR1 ENHRY, CDR2 SYGVKD. The CDR3 region is CAISGGGSAETQYF. CDR3 DNA sequence: TGTGCCATCAGTGGAGGCGGGAGTGCGGAGACCCAGTACTTC.

J is TRBJ1-1 and V is TRBV29-1; a possible D gene is TRBD1 (6 bases). The CDR3 extends over 13 amino acids. Trimming took 7 bases from V and 2 from J, leaving 14 bases between them. Per germline, CDR1 SQVTM and CDR2 ANQGSEA. The CDR3, as DNA: TGCAGCGCCCGTCGACAGGATAACACTGAAGCTTTCTTT. Translating it yields CSARRQDNTEAFF.

V and J are TRBV2 and TRBJ2-5, with 11 bases fitting TRBD2. The junction had 5 bases not matched to a gene; V was cut back by 7 bases and J by 4 bases. This CDR3 region has 14 residues. The germline CDR1 and CDR2 sequences are SNHLY and FYNNEI. DNA of the CDR3: TGTGCCAGCATACTAGCGGGAGTAACAGAGACCCAGTACTTC. Translating gives CASILAGVTETQYF.

The chain joins TRBV5-1 to TRBJ2-2; D gene unclear. Trimming pared 4 bases from V and 1 base from J, leaving 8 bases between. The CDR3 has 14 residues. CDR1 and CDR2 from the germline V gene are SGHRS and YFSETQ. The CDR3 loop reads CASSPSMNTGELFF. Written as DNA, the CDR3 is TGCGCCAGCAGCCCATCAATGAACACCGGGGAGCTGTTTTTT.

This chain joins TRBV7-3 and TRBJ1-1, with D possibly TRBD1 on 5 matching bases. The V end was cut by 2 bases, the J end by 4 bases, with 14 bases between. The CDR3 length is 15 residues. Germline CDR1 reads SGHTA; CDR2 reads FQGTGA. The CDR3 bases are TGTGCCAGCAGCTTAGGAGGGGCGTCGGGCACTGAAGCTTTCTTT. Its protein product is CASSLGGASGTEAFF.

As regards this clone: A read error may produce the germline difference seen at one junction end. The rearrangement joins TRBV2 to TRBJ1-5; 9 nucleotides match TRBD1. Germline V gene sequence: CDR1 SNHLY, CDR2 FYNNEI. The CDR3 runs 13 residues. CDR3 DNA sequence: TGTGCCAGCAGTGAATTTCAACATGGGACAGGGACTTTT. Its translation: CASSEFQHGTGTF.

V usage is TRBV6-1 and J usage is TRBJ2-1; TRBD2 matches 7 bases. The CDR3 contains 14 residues. The V gene end was trimmed by 2 bases and the J gene end by 7 bases; junction bases not matched to a gene: 5. In germline, CDR1 is MNHNS, CDR2 SASEGT. The CDR3 reads CASSELGEGNEQFF. The CDR3 DNA reads as TGTGCCAGCAGTGAACTGGGGGAGGGGAATGAGCAGTTCTTC.

In its sample, this clone was seen once. The chain employs TRBV18 and TRBJ2-5; D is undetermined. Trimming removed 5 bases from V and 5 bases from J, with 6 bases in between. This CDR3 comprises 11 residues. Germline V CDR1 and CDR2: KGHSH, LQKENI. The CDR3 region is CASSLRETQYF. The CDR3 DNA follows: TGTGCCAGCTCATTACGGGAGACCCAGTACTTC. Looking up the rest from reference TRBV18 and TRBJ2-5 gives the full variable domain: NAGVMQNPRHLVRRRGQEARLRCSPMKGHSHVYWYRQLPEEGLKFMVYLQKENIIDESGMPKERFSAEFPKEGPSILRIQQVVRGDSAAYFCASSLRETQYFGPGTRLLVL.

Only a few counts were recorded for this clone. The gene calls are TRBV9 and TRBJ2-1; D is unclear. Trimming took off 2 bases at V and 0 bases at J, with 18 bases between the two ends. Per the germline V gene, CDR1 is SGDLS and CDR2 is YYNGEE. The CDR3 loop spans 18 amino acids. The chain's CDR3 is CASSVPFGGPSSYNEQFF. In DNA, the CDR3 is TGTGCCAGCAGCGTGCCCTTCGGCGGCCCGAGCTCCTACAATGAGCAGTTCTTC.

The chain employs TRBV30 and TRBJ2-3, with a weak D call TRBD2 (5 bases). V lost 0 bases, J lost 1 base, and 11 bases lay in between. The CDR3 spans 15 residues. Germline CDR1 reads GTSNPN; CDR2 reads SVGIG (reference sequence). The CDR3 region is CAWSVLGSGTDTQYF. For the CDR3, the DNA is TGTGCCTGGAGTGTACTAGGATCGGGCACAGATACGCAGTATTTT.

This clone was counted only a few times. The chain links TRBV5-1 to TRBJ2-5, with D possibly being TRBD1 (5 bases). From germline, CDR1 is SGHRS and CDR2 YFSETQ. This CDR3 has 13 amino acids. V dropped 2 bases and J dropped 1 base, with 6 bases sitting between them. Here the CDR3 reads CASSFRAQETQYF. The CDR3 nucleotides are TGCGCCAGCAGCTTCAGGGCCCAAGAGACCCAGTACTTC.

The gene calls are TRBV28 and TRBJ2-7; weak D call: TRBD2 (6 bases). In germline, CDR1 is MDHEN, CDR2 SYDVKM. The CDR3 covers 14 residues. V lost 3 bases and J lost 4, with 13 bases in between. CDR3 coding DNA: TGTGCCAGCAGTTTGTGGCGGGGTGGGTACGAGCAGTACTTC. The encoded protein is CASSLWRGGYEQYF. Full variable domain (rest looked up from reference TRBV28 and TRBJ2-7): DVKVTQSSRYLVKRTGEKVFLECVQDMDHENMFWYRQDPGLGLRLIYFSYDVKMKEKGDIPEGYSVSREKKERFSLILESASTNQTSMYLCASSLWRGGYEQYFGPGTRLTVT.

V usage is TRBV23-1 and J usage is TRBJ2-7, with 7 bases identical to TRBD1. TRBV23-1 is filed as an ORF, its function uncertain. V was pared by 4 bases and J by 4 bases, with 7 bases of the junction left unmatched. This CDR3 is built from 14 residues. The CDR3 coding sequence is TGCGCCAGCAGTCTTAGGGGGCCAGGGTACGAGCAGTACTTC. This codes for CASSLRGPGYEQYF.

This clone was recorded a few times. The rearrangement links TRBV7-2 to TRBJ2-1, with a tentative D call TRBD2 (6 bases). CDR1 is SGHTA and CDR2 is FQGNSA in the germline V gene. CDR3 length: 15 residues. Trimming left V 4 bases short and J 2 bases short, with 12 bases between. As DNA, the CDR3 is TGTGCCAGCAGCTCCGGGAGTGGCCCCTACAATGAGCAGTTCTTC. Translation gives CASSSGSGPYNEQFF. The variable domain in full, with the rest retrieved from reference TRBV7-2 and TRBJ2-1, is GAGVSQSPSNKVTEKGKDVELRCDPISGHTALYWYRQSLGQGLEFLIYFQGNSAPDKSGLPSDRFSAERTGGSVSTLTIQRTQQEDSAVYLCASSSGSGPYNEQFFGPGTRLTVL.

This clone was seen more than once but under ten times. The chain has TRBV7-9 and TRBJ2-7; D might be TRBD1 (5 bases). Germline CDR1 reads SEHNR; CDR2 reads FQNEAQ (reference sequence). Trimming took 1 base from V and 2 from J, leaving 12 bases between them. The CDR3 runs to 15 residues. The CDR3 DNA sequence: TGTGCCAGCAGCTTAGATGGAGTCAGGGCCTACGAGCAGTACTTC. Its protein product is CASSLDGVRAYEQYF.

The V gene is TRBV2, the J gene TRBJ2-7; 8 bases are a match to TRBD1. After removal of 6 bases from V and 5 bases from J, the junction contained 15 bases not matched to a gene. Germline V gene sequence: CDR1 SNHLY, CDR2 FYNNEI. The CDR3 sequence is 16 residues long. CDR3 sequence: CASRFTRGTGGNEQYF. CDR3 nucleotides: TGTGCCAGCAGGTTTACCCGTGGAACAGGGGGAAACGAGCAGTACTTC.

This clone was counted a few times. The V and J genes are TRBV4-2 and TRBJ2-7; TRBD2 matches at 8 bases. The CDR3 is 18 residues long. Trimming cost V 0 bases and J 2 bases; bases outside gene matches: 12. The V gene's germline CDR1 is LGHNA and CDR2 YNFKEQ. The CDR3 nucleotides read TGTGCCAGCAGCCAAGAGGTCCCCCTAGCGGGTACTCCCTACGAGCAGTACTTC. It translates to CASSQEVPLAGTPYEQYF.